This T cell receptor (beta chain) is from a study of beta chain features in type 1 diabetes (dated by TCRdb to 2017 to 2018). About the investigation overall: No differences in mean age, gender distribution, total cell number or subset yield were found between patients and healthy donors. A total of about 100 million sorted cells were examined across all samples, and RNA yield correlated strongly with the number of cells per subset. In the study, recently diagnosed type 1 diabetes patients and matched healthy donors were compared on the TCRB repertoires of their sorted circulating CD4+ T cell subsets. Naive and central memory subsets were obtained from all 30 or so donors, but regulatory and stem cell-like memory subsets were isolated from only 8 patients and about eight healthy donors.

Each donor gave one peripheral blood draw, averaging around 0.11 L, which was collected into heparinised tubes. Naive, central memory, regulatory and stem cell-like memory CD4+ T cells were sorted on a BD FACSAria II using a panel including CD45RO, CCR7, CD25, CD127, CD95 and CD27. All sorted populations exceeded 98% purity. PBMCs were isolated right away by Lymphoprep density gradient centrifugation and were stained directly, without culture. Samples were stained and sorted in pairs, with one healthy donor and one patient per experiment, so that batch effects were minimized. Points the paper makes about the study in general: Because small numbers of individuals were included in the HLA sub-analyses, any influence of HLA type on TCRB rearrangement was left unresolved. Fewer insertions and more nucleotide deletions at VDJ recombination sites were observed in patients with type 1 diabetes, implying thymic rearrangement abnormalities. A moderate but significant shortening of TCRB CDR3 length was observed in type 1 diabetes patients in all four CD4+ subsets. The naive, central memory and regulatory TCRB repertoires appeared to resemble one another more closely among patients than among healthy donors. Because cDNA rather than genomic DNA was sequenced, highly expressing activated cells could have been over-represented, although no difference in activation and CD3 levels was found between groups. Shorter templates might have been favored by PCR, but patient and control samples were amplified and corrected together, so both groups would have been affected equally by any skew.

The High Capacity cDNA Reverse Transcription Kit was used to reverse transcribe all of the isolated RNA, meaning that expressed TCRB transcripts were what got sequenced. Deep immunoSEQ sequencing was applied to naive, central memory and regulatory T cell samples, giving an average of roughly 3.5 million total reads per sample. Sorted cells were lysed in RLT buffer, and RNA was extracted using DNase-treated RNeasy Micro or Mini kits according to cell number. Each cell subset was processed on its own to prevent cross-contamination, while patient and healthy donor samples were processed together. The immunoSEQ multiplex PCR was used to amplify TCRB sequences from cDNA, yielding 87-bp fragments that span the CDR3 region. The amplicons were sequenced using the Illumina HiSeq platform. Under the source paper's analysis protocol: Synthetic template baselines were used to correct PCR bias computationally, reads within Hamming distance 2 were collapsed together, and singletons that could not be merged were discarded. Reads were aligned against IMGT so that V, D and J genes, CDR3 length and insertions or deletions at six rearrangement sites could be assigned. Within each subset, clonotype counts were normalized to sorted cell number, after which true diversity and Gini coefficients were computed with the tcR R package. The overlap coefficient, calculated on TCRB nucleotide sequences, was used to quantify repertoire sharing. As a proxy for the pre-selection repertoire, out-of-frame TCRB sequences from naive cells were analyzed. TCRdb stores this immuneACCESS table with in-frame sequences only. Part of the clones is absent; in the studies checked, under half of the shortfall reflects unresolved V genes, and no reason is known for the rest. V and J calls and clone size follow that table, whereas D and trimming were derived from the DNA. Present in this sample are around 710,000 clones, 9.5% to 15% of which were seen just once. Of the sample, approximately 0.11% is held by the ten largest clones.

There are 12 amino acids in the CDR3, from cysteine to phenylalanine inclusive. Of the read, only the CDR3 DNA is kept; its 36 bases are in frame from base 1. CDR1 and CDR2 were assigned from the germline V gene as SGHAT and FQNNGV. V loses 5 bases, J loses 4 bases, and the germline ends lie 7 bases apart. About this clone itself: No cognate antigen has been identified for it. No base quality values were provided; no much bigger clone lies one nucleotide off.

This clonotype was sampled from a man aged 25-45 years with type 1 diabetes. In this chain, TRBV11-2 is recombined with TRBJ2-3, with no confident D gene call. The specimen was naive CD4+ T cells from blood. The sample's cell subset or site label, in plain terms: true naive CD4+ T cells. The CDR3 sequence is CASSVAADTQYF. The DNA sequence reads TGTGCCAGCAGCGTGGCGGCAGATACGCAGTATTTT.